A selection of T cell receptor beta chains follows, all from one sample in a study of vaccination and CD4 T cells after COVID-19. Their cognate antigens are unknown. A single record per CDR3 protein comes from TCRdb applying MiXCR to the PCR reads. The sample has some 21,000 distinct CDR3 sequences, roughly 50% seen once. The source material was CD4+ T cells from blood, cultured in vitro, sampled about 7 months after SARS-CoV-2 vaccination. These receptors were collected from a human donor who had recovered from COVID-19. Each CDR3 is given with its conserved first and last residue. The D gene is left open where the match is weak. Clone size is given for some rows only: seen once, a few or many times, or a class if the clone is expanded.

CDR3 protein: CASSLGQGSPLHF
CDR3 DNA: TGTGCCAGCAGCCTGGGACAGGGGTCACCCCTCCACTTT
J gene: TRBJ1-6
V gene: TRBV11-3
D gene: TRBD1
clone size: .

CDR3 protein: CASRLIPNYGYTF
CDR3 DNA: TGTGCCAGTAGGTTGATCCCTAACTATGGCTACACCTTC
J gene: TRBJ1-2
V gene: TRBV19
D gene: .
clone size: .

CDR3 protein: CASSPILAGGLKTQYF
CDR3 DNA: TGTGCCAGCAGTCCTATACTAGCGGGGGGGCTAAAGACCCAGTACTTC
J gene: TRBJ2-5
V gene: TRBV6-1
D gene: TRBD2
clone size: .

CDR3 protein: CSAIDQRGSTDTQYF
CDR3 DNA: TGCAGTGCTATAGACCAGCGGGGGAGCACAGATACGCAGTATTTT
J gene: TRBJ2-3
V gene: TRBV20-1
D gene: TRBD2
clone size: .

CDR3 protein: CATSPGRDNSPLHF
CDR3 DNA: TGTGCCACCTCACCGGGGCGAGATAATTCACCCCTCCACTTT
J gene: TRBJ1-6
V gene: TRBV6-1
D gene: .
clone size: .

CDR3 protein: CAWSPGTVTDTQYF
CDR3 DNA: TGTGCCTGGAGCCCCGGAACGGTCACAGATACGCAGTATTTT
J gene: TRBJ2-3
V gene: TRBV30
D gene: .
clone size: .

CDR3 protein: CASSYYPYREDSYNEQFF
CDR3 DNA: TGTGCCAGCAGTTACTATCCGTACCGGGAGGACTCCTACAATGAGCAGTTCTTC
J gene: TRBJ2-1
V gene: TRBV6-2/TRBV6-3
D gene: TRBD2
clone size: .

CDR3 protein: CASSFSNLVDTQYF
CDR3 DNA: TGTGCCAGCAGTTTTTCGAACTTGGTAGATACGCAGTATTTT
J gene: TRBJ2-3
V gene: TRBV27
D gene: .
clone size: .

CDR3 protein: CSARGGTGGQPYEQYF
CDR3 DNA: TGCAGTGCTAGAGGGGGGACAGGGGGCCAACCCTACGAGCAGTACTTC
J gene: TRBJ2-7
V gene: TRBV20-1
D gene: TRBD1
clone size: .

CDR3 protein: CASSGTDMNTEAFF
CDR3 DNA: TGTGCCAGCAGTGGTACGGACATGAACACTGAAGCTTTCTTT
J gene: TRBJ1-1
V gene: TRBV6-1
D gene: .
clone size: few

CDR3 protein: CASSLASGSNSYEQYF
CDR3 DNA: TGTGCCAGCAGCTTGGCTAGCGGATCCAACTCCTACGAGCAGTACTTC
J gene: TRBJ2-7
V gene: TRBV7-3
D gene: TRBD2
clone size: few

CDR3 protein: CAISEPLAPPTDTQYF
CDR3 DNA: TGTGCCATCAGTGAGCCCCTAGCCCCCCCCACAGATACGCAGTATTTT
J gene: TRBJ2-3
V gene: TRBV10-3
D gene: .
clone size: .

CDR3 protein: CASEPSCYEQYF
CDR3 DNA: TGTGCCAGCGAGCCTAGTTGCTACGAGCAGTACTTC
J gene: TRBJ2-7
V gene: TRBV21-1
D gene: .
clone size: .

CDR3 protein: CASSLQGHPGELFF
CDR3 DNA: TGTGCCAGCAGCCTACAGGGTCACCCCGGGGAGCTGTTTTTT
J gene: TRBJ2-2
V gene: TRBV7-9
D gene: .
clone size: .

CDR3 protein: CASSLAEDPETQYF
CDR3 DNA: TGTGCCAGCAGCTTAGCGGAGGATCCAGAGACCCAGTACTTC
J gene: TRBJ2-5
V gene: TRBV7-6
D gene: .
clone size: few

CDR3 protein: CASSIKAMSYNEQFF
CDR3 DNA: TGTGCCAGTAGTATAAAGGCAATGTCCTACAATGAGCAGTTCTTC
J gene: TRBJ2-1
V gene: TRBV19
D gene: .
clone size: .

CDR3 protein: CSARDPSRPPELSDTQYF
CDR3 DNA: TGCAGTGCTAGAGACCCCTCGAGACCCCCCGAGTTATCAGATACGCAGTATTTT
J gene: TRBJ2-3
V gene: TRBV20-1
D gene: .
clone size: .

CDR3 protein: CASSLGITTDTQYF
CDR3 DNA: TGTGCCAGCAGCTTAGGAATAACCACAGATACGCAGTATTTT
J gene: TRBJ2-3
V gene: TRBV7-9
D gene: .
clone size: .

CDR3 protein: CASSISGGANNEQFF
CDR3 DNA: TGTGCCAGCAGCATTAGCGGGGGGGCTAACAATGAGCAGTTCTTC
J gene: TRBJ2-1
V gene: TRBV11-3
D gene: TRBD2
clone size: .

CDR3 protein: CASSHAGTINQPQHF
CDR3 DNA: TGCGCCAGCAGCCATGCTGGGACCATTAATCAGCCCCAGCATTTT
J gene: TRBJ1-5
V gene: TRBV4-1
D gene: .
clone size: few

CDR3 protein: CASSYWGGDNSPLHF
CDR3 DNA: TGTGCCAGCAGTTACTGGGGAGGGGACAATTCACCCCTCCACTTT
J gene: TRBJ1-6
V gene: TRBV6-5
D gene: .
clone size: .

CDR3 protein: CAILRTSYEQYF
CDR3 DNA: TGCGCTATCCTCCGGACCTCCTACGAGCAGTACTTC
J gene: TRBJ2-7
V gene: TRBV23-1
D gene: .
clone size: few

CDR3 protein: CASSPDRGVPLHF
CDR3 DNA: TGTGCCAGCAGCCCTGACAGGGGAGTACCCCTCCACTTT
J gene: TRBJ1-6
V gene: TRBV6-1
D gene: TRBD1
clone size: few

CDR3 protein: CASSLEVGQAAF
CDR3 DNA: TGTGCCAGCAGCTTAGAAGTCGGTCAGGCGGCCTTC
J gene: TRBJ1-2
V gene: TRBV7-2
D gene: .
clone size: few

CDR3 protein: CASSSSGGGGYEQYF
CDR3 DNA: TGTGCCAGCAGCTCCTCAGGGGGGGGCGGGTACGAGCAGTACTTC
J gene: TRBJ2-7
V gene: TRBV7-3
D gene: .
clone size: .

CDR3 protein: CASSFGLQETQYF
CDR3 DNA: TGTGCTAGCAGCTTTGGGCTTCAGGAGACCCAGTACTTC
J gene: TRBJ2-5
V gene: TRBV7-7
D gene: .
clone size: .

CDR3 protein: CASLVYPMRPQHF
CDR3 DNA: TGTGCCAGCTTGGTCTACCCTATGCGTCCCCAGCATTTT
J gene: TRBJ1-5
V gene: TRBV6-2/TRBV6-3
D gene: .
clone size: .

CDR3 protein: CSARDGAGAVREQYF
CDR3 DNA: TGCAGTGCTAGAGATGGTGCAGGGGCTGTTCGGGAGCAGTACTTC
J gene: TRBJ2-5
V gene: TRBV20-1
D gene: .
clone size: .

CDR3 protein: CSAIPTEAFF
CDR3 DNA: TGCAGTGCTATACCCACTGAAGCTTTCTTT
J gene: TRBJ1-1
V gene: TRBV20-1
D gene: .
clone size: .

CDR3 protein: CASSDRGGNQPQHF
CDR3 DNA: TGTGCCAGCAGTGATAGGGGAGGCAATCAGCCCCAGCATTTT
J gene: TRBJ1-5
V gene: TRBV6-1
D gene: .
clone size: .

CDR3 protein: CASSGLAARTDTQYF
CDR3 DNA: TGTGCCAGCAGTGGCTTAGCGGCCCGCACAGATACGCAGTATTTT
J gene: TRBJ2-3
V gene: TRBV2
D gene: .
clone size: few

CDR3 protein: CASSQDSPGQGASGYTF
CDR3 DNA: TGCGCCAGCAGCCAAGATTCGCCGGGACAGGGGGCGTCTGGCTACACCTTC
J gene: TRBJ1-2
V gene: TRBV4-1
D gene: TRBD1
clone size: .

CDR3 protein: CSASGGAQGFGNTIYF
CDR3 DNA: TGCAGTGCTAGTGGTGGGGCACAGGGGTTCGGAAACACCATATATTTT
J gene: TRBJ1-3
V gene: TRBV20-1
D gene: TRBD1
clone size: few

CDR3 protein: CASSVQWNTEAFF
CDR3 DNA: TGTGCCAGCAGTGTGCAGTGGAACACTGAAGCTTTCTTT
J gene: TRBJ1-1
V gene: TRBV2
D gene: .
clone size: .

CDR3 protein: CSASPHGGTDTQYF
CDR3 DNA: TGCAGTGCTAGCCCCCATGGAGGCACAGATACGCAGTATTTT
J gene: TRBJ2-3
V gene: TRBV20-1
D gene: .
clone size: few

CDR3 protein: CASSSADERTDTQYF
CDR3 DNA: TGTGCCAGCAGCTCGGCGGACGAGCGCACAGATACGCAGTATTTT
J gene: TRBJ2-3
V gene: TRBV5-4
D gene: .
clone size: .

CDR3 protein: CASSLRAGAEMNEQFF
CDR3 DNA: TGTGCCAGCAGCTTACGGGCGGGCGCGGAAATGAATGAGCAGTTCTTC
J gene: TRBJ2-1
V gene: TRBV7-8
D gene: .
clone size: .

CDR3 protein: CASSLTSGGAGEQFF
CDR3 DNA: TGTGCCAGCAGTCTGACTAGCGGGGGGGCAGGGGAGCAGTTCTTC
J gene: TRBJ2-1
V gene: TRBV6-1
D gene: TRBD2
clone size: .

CDR3 protein: CSARDHSNTEAFF
CDR3 DNA: TGCAGTGCTAGAGATCATTCGAACACTGAAGCTTTCTTT
J gene: TRBJ1-1
V gene: TRBV20-1
D gene: .
clone size: .

CDR3 protein: CASSHGTGIWNEQFF
CDR3 DNA: TGTGCCAGCTCACACGGGACAGGGATTTGGAATGAGCAGTTCTTC
J gene: TRBJ2-1
V gene: TRBV18
D gene: TRBD1
clone size: .

CDR3 protein: CASIPLMTAATEAFF
CDR3 DNA: TGTGCCAGCATACCCCTGATGACAGCCGCCACTGAAGCTTTCTTT
J gene: TRBJ1-1
V gene: TRBV6-1
D gene: .
clone size: few

CDR3 protein: CSATQGVTEAFF
CDR3 DNA: TGCAGTGCTACGCAGGGGGTCACTGAAGCTTTCTTT
J gene: TRBJ1-1
V gene: TRBV20-1
D gene: TRBD1
clone size: .

CDR3 protein: CSARTVNTEAFF
CDR3 DNA: TGCAGTGCAAGGACGGTAAACACTGAAGCTTTCTTT
J gene: TRBJ1-1
V gene: TRBV20-1
D gene: .
clone size: once

CDR3 protein: CASSTRQIDTQYF
CDR3 DNA: TGTGCCAGCAGCACCCGACAGATAGATACGCAGTATTTT
J gene: TRBJ2-3
V gene: TRBV7-2
D gene: .
clone size: few

CDR3 protein: CSARGNPGGAPDTQYF
CDR3 DNA: TGCAGTGCTAGGGGCAATCCCGGGGGGGCCCCAGATACGCAGTATTTT
J gene: TRBJ2-3
V gene: TRBV20-1
D gene: TRBD2
clone size: .

CDR3 protein: CSAWDARETQYF
CDR3 DNA: TGCAGTGCTTGGGACGCAAGGGAGACCCAGTACTTC
J gene: TRBJ2-5
V gene: TRBV20-1
D gene: .
clone size: .